This T cell receptor beta chain is drawn from a study of blood T cell repertoires in COVID-19. Study information: Both acute and convalescent COVID-19 samples were obtained from the United States, Italy and Spain. T cells, B-cell-depleted T cells, or PBMCs supplied cDNA or gDNA.

Per the study methods: Quantification of nucleated cells was approximated via reference gene primer amplification. The protocol was immunoSEQ multiplex PCR, while the TCRdb copy is restricted to in-frame clones and leaves out a portion. V, J and clone size reflect that table, while D and trimming were determined from the DNA. Of around 150,000 clones detected, around four fifths appear once; the ten largest clones hold under 2.5%. Germline CDR1 reads KGHSH; CDR2 reads LQKENI. The CDR3 spans 18 residues. With V trimmed by 5 bases and J by 3 bases, 17 bases remained unmatched. The sequence derives from an older man with acute or convalescent COVID-19. Sequenced input: peripheral blood. The rearrangement joins TRBV18 to TRBJ1-2, with 8 bases that match TRBD1. The CDR3 loop reads CASSSGQGLFGAHYGYTF. DNA for the CDR3: TGTGCCAGCTCATCAGGACAGGGCTTGTTTGGGGCTCACTATGGCTACACCTTC. Filled out from reference TRBV18 and TRBJ1-2, the complete variable domain reads NAGVMQNPRHLVRRRGQEARLRCSPMKGHSHVYWYRQLPEEGLKFMVYLQKENIIDESGMPKERFSAEFPKEGPSILRIQQVVRGDSAAYFCASSSGQGLFGAHYGYTFGSGTRLTVV.